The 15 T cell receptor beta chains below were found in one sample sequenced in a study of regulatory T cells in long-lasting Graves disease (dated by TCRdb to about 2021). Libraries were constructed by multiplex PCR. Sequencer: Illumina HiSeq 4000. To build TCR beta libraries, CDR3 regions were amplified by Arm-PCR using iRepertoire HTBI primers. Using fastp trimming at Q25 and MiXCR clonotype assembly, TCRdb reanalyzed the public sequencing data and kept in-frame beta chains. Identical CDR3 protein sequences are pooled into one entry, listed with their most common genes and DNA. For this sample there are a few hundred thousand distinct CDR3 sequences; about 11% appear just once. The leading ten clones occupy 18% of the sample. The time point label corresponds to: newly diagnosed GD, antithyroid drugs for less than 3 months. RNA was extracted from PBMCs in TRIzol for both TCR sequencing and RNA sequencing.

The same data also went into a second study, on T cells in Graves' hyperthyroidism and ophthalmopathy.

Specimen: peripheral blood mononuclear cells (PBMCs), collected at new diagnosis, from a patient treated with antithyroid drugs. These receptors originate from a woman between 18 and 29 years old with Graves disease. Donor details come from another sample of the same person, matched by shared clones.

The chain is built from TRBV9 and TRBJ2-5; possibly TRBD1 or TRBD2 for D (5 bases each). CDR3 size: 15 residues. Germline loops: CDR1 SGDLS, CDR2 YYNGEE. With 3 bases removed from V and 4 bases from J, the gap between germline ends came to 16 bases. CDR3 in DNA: TGTGCCAGCAGCGCCGGACGGGACCCAGCAGAGACCCAGTACTTC. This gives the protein CASSAGRDPAETQYF.

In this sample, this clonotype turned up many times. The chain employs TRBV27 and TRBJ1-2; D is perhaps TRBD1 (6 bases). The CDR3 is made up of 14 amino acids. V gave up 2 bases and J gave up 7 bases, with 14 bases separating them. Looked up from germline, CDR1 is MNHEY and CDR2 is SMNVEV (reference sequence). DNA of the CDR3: TGTGCCAGCAGTTTAGGGGGGCAATTTAGTGGCTACACCTTC. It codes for CASSLGGQFSGYTF.

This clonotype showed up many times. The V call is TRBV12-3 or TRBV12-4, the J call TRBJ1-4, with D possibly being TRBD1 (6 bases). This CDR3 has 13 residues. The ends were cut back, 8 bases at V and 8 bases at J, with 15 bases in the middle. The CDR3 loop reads CASGGRGGEKLFF. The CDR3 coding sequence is TGTGCCAGCGGGGGCAGGGGAGGGGAAAAACTGTTTTTT.

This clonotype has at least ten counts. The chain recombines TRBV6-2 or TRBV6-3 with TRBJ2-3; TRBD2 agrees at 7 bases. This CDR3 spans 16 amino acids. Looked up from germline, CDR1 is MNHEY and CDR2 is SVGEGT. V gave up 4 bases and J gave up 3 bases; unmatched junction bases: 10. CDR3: CASSSRASGGTDTQYF. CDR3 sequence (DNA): TGTGCCAGCAGTTCGCGGGCTAGCGGAGGAACAGATACGCAGTATTTT.

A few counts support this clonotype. The CDR3: CASSPGSSYEQYV. The CDR3 coding sequence is TGTGCCAGCTCACCAGGGTCCTCCTACGAGCAGTACGTC. The chain is built from TRBV18 and TRBJ2-7; unclear D gene. The germline V gene encodes CDR1 KGHSH and CDR2 LQKENI. The V end was cut by 2 bases, the J end by 0 bases, with 5 bases between. CDR3 length: 13 residues.

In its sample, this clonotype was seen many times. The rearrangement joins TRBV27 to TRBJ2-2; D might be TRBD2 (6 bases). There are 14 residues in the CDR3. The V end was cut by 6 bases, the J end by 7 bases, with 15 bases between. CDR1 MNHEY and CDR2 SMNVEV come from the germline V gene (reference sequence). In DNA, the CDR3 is TGTGCCAGCAGCCCGGAGGGAGCTGGCGGGGAGCTGTTTTTT. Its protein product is CASSPEGAGGELFF.

The CDR3 sequence: CASSIGDSLKGNTEAFF. CDR3 nucleotides: TGTGCCAGTAGTATTGGTGACAGTCTCAAGGGGAACACTGAAGCTTTCTTT. The V gene is TRBV19, the J gene TRBJ1-1; TRBD1 might be the D (5 bases). Trimming pared 3 bases from V and 1 base from J, leaving 18 bases between. Germline V lookup: CDR1 LNHDA, CDR2 SQIVND (reference sequence). This CDR3 is built from 17 residues.

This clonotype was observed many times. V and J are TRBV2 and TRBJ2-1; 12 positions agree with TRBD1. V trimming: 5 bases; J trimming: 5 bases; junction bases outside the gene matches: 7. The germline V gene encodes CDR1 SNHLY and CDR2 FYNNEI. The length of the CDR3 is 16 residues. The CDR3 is CASSLGTGGLNNEQFF. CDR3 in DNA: TGTGCCAGCAGTCTCGGGACAGGGGGCCTTAACAATGAGCAGTTCTTC.

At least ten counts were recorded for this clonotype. For the CDR3, the DNA is TGTGCCAGCAGTTTGGTGGAGGGATCCGGGGAGCTGTTTTTT. It is translated as CASSLVEGSGELFF. The gene calls are TRBV28 and TRBJ2-2; a weak D match, TRBD2 (6 bases). The germline gives CDR1 MDHEN, CDR2 SYDVKM. CDR3 length equals 14 residues. Trimming cost V 3 bases and J 6 bases, with 11 bases left between them. The entire variable domain, with the rest obtained from reference TRBV28 and TRBJ2-2, is as follows: DVKVTQSSRYLVKRTGEKVFLECVQDMDHENMFWYRQDPGLGLRLIYFSYDVKMKEKGDIPEGYSVSREKKERFSLILESASTNQTSMYLCASSLVEGSGELFFGEGSRLTVL.

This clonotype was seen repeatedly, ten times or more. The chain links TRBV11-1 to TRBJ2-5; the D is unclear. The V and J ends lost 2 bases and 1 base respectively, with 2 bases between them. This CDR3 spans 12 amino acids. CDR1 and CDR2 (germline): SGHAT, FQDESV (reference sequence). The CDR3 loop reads CASSLTQETQYF. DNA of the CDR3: TGTGCCAGCAGCTTAACCCAAGAGACCCAGTACTTC.

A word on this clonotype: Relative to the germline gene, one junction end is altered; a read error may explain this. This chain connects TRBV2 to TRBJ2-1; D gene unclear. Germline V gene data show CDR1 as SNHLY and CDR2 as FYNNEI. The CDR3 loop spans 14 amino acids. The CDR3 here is CASLPRSNGNGQFF. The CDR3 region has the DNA TGTGCCAGCCTTCCCAGGTCGAATGGAAATGGGCAGTTCTTC.

The CDR3 DNA sequence: TGTGCCAGCAGTTTTCTCTTAGGACTAGCGGGACCTCAAGAGACCCAGTACTTC. Translation: CASSFLLGLAGPQETQYF. The rearrangement uses TRBV28 and TRBJ2-5; 12 positions agree with TRBD2. Per germline, CDR1 MDHEN and CDR2 SYDVKM. J was trimmed by 2 bases and V by 3 bases; bases with no gene match: 10. The length of the CDR3 is 18 residues.

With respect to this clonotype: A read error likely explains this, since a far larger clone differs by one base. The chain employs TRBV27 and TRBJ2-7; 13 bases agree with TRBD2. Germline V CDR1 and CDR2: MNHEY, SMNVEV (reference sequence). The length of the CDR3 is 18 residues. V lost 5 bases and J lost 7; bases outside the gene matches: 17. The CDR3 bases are TGTGCCAGCAGTCCCACAGGGGGCGGACTAGCGGGAGACTATGAGCAGTACTTC. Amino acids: CASSPTGGGLAGDYEQYF.

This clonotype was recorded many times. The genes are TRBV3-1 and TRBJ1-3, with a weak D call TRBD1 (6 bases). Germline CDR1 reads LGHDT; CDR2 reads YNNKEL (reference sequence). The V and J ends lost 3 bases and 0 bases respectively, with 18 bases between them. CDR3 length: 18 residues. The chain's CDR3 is CASSHRGRGPTSGNTIYF. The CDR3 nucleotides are TGTGCCAGCAGCCATAGGGGCAGGGGCCCTACCTCTGGAAACACCATATATTTT.

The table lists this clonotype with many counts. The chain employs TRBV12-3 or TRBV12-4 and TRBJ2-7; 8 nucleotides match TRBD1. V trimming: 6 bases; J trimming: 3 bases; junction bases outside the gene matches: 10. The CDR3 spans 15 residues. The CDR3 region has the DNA TGTGCCAGCAGCTCGAACTACAGGGGGTTCTACGAGCAGTACTTC. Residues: CASSSNYRGFYEQYF.